The sequence of this T cell receptor beta chain was determined in a study of shared clonotypes between healthy human individuals. Study at large: Researchers assigned three CD4 naive, three CD4 memory, two CD8 naive and one CD8 memory plate to each donor. Study-level findings and limits: Relative to their counterparts shared across all four donors, non-shared clonotypes exhibited diminished generation probabilities.

CD45RA+ naive and CD45RA-negative memory subsets were separated from CD4+ cells. The genomic DNA of each subset was split evenly across several immunoSEQ plates. Sequenced by immunoSEQ multiplex PCR; TCRdb stores in-frame clones only, minus some. The sample lists approximately 980,000 clones, approximately 80% occurring once. Unmatched junction bases numbered 9, after V lost 5 bases and J lost 0 bases. Germline CDR1 and CDR2: PRHDT and FYEKMQ (reference sequence). The CDR3 totals 17 residues. Regarding this clone: Its antigen is currently unknown.

This TCR was sampled from a man younger than 30 in good health. The sequenced sample was memory CD4+ T cells sorted from blood. Regarding subset: CD45RA-negative fraction. V is TRBV13 and J is TRBJ1-3, with TRBD1 identical over 8 bases. The CDR3 region has the DNA TGTGCCAGCAGCCCGCGGACAGGGAGCCGCTCTGGAAACACCATATATTTT. This sequence encodes CASSPRTGSRSGNTIYF.